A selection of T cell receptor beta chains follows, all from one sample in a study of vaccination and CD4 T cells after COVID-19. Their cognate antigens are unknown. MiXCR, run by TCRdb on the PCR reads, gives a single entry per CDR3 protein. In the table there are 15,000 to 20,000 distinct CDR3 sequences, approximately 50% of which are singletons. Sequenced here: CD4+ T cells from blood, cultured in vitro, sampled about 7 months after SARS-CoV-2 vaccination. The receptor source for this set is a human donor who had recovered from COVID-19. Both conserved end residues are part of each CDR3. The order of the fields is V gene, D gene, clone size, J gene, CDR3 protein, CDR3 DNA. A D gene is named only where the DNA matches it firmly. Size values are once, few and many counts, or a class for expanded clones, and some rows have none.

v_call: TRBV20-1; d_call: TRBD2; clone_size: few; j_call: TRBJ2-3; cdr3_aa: CSAPMPGGNTDTQYF; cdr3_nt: TGCAGTGCCCCAATGCCGGGGGGGAACACAGATACGCAGTATTTT
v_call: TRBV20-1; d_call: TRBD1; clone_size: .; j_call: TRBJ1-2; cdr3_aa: CSTNRWGQGGNGGYTF; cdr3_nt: TGCAGTACAAACAGGTGGGGACAGGGGGGCAATGGAGGCTACACCTTC
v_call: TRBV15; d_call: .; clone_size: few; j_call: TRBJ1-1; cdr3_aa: CATSRWEGTEAFF; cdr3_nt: TGTGCCACCAGTAGATGGGAAGGGACTGAAGCTTTCTTT
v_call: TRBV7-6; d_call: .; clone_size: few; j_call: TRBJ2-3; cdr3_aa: CASSLRPGQTTTRPTQYF; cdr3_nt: TGTGCCAGCAGCTTACGTCCCGGACAGACAACTACTCGACCGACGCAGTATTTT
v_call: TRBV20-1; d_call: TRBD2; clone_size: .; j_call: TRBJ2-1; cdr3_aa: CSASFSGRSNEQFF; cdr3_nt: TGCAGTGCTAGTTTCAGCGGGAGGTCCAATGAGCAGTTCTTC
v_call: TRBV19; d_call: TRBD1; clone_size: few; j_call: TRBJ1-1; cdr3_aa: CASRSGQGAGQAFF; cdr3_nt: TGTGCCAGTAGATCGGGACAGGGGGCTGGACAAGCTTTCTTT
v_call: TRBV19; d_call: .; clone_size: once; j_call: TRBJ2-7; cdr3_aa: CASSAGVSYEQYF; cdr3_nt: TGTGCCAGTAGTGCAGGGGTCTCCTACGAGCAGTACTTC
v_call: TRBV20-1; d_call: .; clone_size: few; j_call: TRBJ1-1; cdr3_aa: CSARGEGDTEAFF; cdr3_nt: TGCAGTGCTAGAGGGGAGGGGGACACTGAAGCTTTCTTT
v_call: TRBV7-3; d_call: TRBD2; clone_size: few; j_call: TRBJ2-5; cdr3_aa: CASSLTGVAGRETQYF; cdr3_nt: TGTGCCAGCAGCTTAACGGGGGTAGCGGGGAGAGAGACCCAGTACTTC
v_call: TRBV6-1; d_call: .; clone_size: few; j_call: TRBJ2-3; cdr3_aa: CASSDQFRGQDTQYF; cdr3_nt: TGTGCCAGCAGTGACCAGTTCAGGGGTCAAGATACGCAGTATTTT
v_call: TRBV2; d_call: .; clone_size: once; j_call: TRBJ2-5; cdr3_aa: CASSEEPQRTQYF; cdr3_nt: TGTGCCAGCAGTGAAGAACCTCAACGGACCCAGTACTTC
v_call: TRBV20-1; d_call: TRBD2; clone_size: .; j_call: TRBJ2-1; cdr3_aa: CSAERSSGGTYNEQFF; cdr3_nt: TGCAGTGCCGAGAGGTCTAGCGGGGGTACCTACAATGAGCAGTTCTTC
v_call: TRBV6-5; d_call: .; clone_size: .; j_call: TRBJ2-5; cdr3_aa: CASSYNTRFVETQYF; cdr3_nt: TGTGCCAGCAGTTACAACACTAGATTCGTCGAGACCCAGTACTTC
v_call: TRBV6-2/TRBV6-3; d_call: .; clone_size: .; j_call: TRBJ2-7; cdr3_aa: CASGQSHEQYF; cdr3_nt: TGTGCCAGCGGGCAGAGCCACGAGCAGTACTTC
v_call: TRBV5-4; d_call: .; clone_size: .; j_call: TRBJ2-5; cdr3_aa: CASSSKSRETQYF; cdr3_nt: TGTGCCAGCAGCTCTAAAAGTCGGGAGACCCAGTACTTC
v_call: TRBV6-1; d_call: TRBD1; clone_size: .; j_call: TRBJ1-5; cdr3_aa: CASTPGTGANQPQHF; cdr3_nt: TGTGCCAGTACCCCCGGGACAGGGGCCAATCAGCCCCAGCATTTT
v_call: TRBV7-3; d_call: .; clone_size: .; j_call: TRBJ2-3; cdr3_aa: CASSLLGLYTDTQYF; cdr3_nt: TGTGCCAGCAGCTTACTGGGACTCTACACAGATACGCAGTATTTT
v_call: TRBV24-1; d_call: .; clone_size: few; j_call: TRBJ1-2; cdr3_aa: CAKRHREGLYGYTF; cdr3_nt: TGTGCCAAGCGGCACAGGGAGGGGTTGTATGGCTACACCTTC
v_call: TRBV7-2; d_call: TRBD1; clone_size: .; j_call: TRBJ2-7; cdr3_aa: CASSPLRDSSYEQYF; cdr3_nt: TGTGCCAGCAGCCCTCTCCGGGACAGCTCTTACGAGCAGTACTTC
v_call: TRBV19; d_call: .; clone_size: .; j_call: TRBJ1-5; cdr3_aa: CASSIDLSDWQPQHF; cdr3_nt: TGTGCCAGTAGTATAGATCTATCAGATTGGCAGCCCCAGCATTTT
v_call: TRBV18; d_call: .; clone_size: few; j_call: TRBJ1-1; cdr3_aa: CASSPLQANTEAFF; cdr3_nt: TGTGCCAGCTCACCACTCCAGGCAAACACTGAAGCTTTCTTT
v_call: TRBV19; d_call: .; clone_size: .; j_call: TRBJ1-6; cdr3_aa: CASSIAGDYNSPLHF; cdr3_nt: TGTGCCAGTAGTATCGCAGGGGATTATAATTCACCCCTCCACTTT
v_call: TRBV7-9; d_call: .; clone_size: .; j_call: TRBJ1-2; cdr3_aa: CASSWSTGAYGYTF; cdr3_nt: TGTGCCAGCAGCTGGTCGACAGGAGCCTATGGCTACACCTTC
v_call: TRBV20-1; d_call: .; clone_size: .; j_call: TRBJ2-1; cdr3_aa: CSATIVFEQFF; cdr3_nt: TGCAGTGCTACAATAGTGTTTGAGCAGTTCTTC
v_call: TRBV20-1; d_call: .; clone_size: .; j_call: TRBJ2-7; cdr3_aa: CSASADGTYEQYF; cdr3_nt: TGCAGTGCTAGTGCGGACGGGACCTACGAGCAGTACTTC
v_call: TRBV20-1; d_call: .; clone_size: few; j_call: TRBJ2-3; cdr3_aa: CSARDRFRGADTQYF; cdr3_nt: TGCAGTGCTAGAGATCGGTTTCGGGGTGCAGATACGCAGTATTTT
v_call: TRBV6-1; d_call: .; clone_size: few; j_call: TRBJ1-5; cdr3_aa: CASSLRAGNQPQHF; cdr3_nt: TGTGCCAGCAGTCTCAGGGCGGGCAATCAGCCCCAGCATTTT
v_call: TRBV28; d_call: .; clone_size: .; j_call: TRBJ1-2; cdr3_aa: CASSSPTTYGYTF; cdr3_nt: TGTGCCAGCAGTTCCCCTACAACCTATGGCTACACCTTC
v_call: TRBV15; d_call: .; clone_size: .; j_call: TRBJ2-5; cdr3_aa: CATSSGRTQYF; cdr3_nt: TGTGCCACCAGCTCCGGACGGACCCAGTACTTC
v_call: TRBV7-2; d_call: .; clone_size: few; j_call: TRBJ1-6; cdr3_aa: CASSDRFGGYNSPLHF; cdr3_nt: TGTGCCAGCAGTGACCGGTTTGGCGGCTATAATTCACCCCTCCACTTT
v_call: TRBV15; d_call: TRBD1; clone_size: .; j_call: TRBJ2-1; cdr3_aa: CATSRDLAGGWSSDEQFF; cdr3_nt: TGTGCCACCAGCAGAGATCTGGCAGGGGGATGGAGTAGCGATGAGCAGTTCTTC
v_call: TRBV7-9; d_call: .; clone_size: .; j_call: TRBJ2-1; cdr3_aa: CASSFRRQEQFF; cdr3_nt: TGTGCCAGCAGCTTTCGACGCCAAGAGCAGTTCTTC